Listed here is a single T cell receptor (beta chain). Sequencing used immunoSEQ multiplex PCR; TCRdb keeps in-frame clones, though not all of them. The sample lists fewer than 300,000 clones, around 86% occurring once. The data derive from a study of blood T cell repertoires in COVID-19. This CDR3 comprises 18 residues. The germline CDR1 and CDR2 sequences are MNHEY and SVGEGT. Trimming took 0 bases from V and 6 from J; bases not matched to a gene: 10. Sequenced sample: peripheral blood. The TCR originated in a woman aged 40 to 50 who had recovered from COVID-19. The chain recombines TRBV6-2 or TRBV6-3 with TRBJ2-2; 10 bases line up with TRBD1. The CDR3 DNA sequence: TGTGCCAGCAGTTACTCGAGACCGGGACAGGGGAGGTCCGGGGAGCTGTTTTTT. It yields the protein CASSYSRPGQGRSGELFF.